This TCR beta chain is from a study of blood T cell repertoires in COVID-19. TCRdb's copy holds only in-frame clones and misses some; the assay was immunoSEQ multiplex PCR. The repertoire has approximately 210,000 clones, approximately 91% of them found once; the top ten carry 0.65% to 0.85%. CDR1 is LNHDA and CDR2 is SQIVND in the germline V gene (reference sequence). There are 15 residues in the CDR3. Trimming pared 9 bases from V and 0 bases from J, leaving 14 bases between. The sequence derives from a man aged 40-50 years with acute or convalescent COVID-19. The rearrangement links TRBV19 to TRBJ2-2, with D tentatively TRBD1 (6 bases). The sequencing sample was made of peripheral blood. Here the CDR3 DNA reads TGTGCCAGCACGATACAGGGCGCGAACACCGGGGAGCTGTTTTTT. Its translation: CASTIQGANTGELFF.